The present T cell receptor beta chain was sequenced within a study of cytomegalovirus exposure and HLA in healthy donors. Study-wide background: The Caucasian-associated ancestry cluster contained around four fifths of the 398 genotyped donors.

From germline, CDR1 is SGHRS and CDR2 YFSETQ. The germline V and J ends were trimmed by 3 bases and 5 bases, with 7 bases remaining between them. CDR3 size: 12 residues. About this clone itself: Its specificity is not known.

PCR was performed using 60 Vbeta and 13 Jbeta primers. Data came from immunoSEQ multiplex PCR; TCRdb stores just in-frame clones and leaves some out. The sample gives around 180,000 clones, around 68% of which show up once; about 1.6% is in the top ten. General observations from the study: Beyond CMV serostatus, there was no information to go on about immune exposure.

V usage is TRBV5-1 and J usage is TRBJ2-3; a weak D match, TRBD1 (5 bases). The sequencing sample was made of PBMCs. This clonotype was sampled from a girl aged 10 to 17 in good health and CMV-seronegative. This CDR3 reads CASSSGQDTQYF. The CDR3, as DNA: TGCGCCAGCAGCTCAGGGCAAGATACGCAGTATTTT. Looking up the rest from reference TRBV5-1 and TRBJ2-3 gives the full variable domain: KAGVTQTPRYLIKTRGQQVTLSCSPISGHRSVSWYQQTPGQGLQFLFEYFSETQRNKGNFPGRFSGRQFSNSRSEMNVSTLELGDSALYLCASSSGQDTQYFGPGTRLTVL.